The 18 T cell receptor beta chains below were found in one sample sequenced in a study of cytotoxic CD8 clonotypes in ibrutinib-treated CLL. Assay used: immunoSEQ multiplex PCR; TCRdb lists only in-frame clones, some missing. This table holds 65,000 to 80,000 clones, approximately 87% found once. The sequencing used PBMCs, collected after 24 months of ibrutinib treatment. Receptors were obtained from a human donor with chronic lymphocytic leukemia.

This clone was seen a few times. This chain uses TRBV19 with TRBJ1-5; no firm D call. CDR1 is LNHDA and CDR2 is SQIVND in the germline V gene (reference sequence). Trimming left V 1 base short and J 7 bases short, with 14 bases between. The CDR3 runs to 15 residues. In DNA form, the CDR3 reads TGTGCCAGTAGTATAGTGGGTAGGGCCCGGCAGCCCCAGCATTTT. Amino acid sequence: CASSIVGRARQPQHF. The variable domain in full, completed from reference TRBV19 and TRBJ1-5, reads DGGITQSPKYLFRKEGQNVTLSCEQNLNHDAMYWYRQDPGQGLRLIYYSQIVNDFQKGDIAEGYSVSREKKESFPLTVTSAQKNPTAFYLCASSIVGRARQPQHFGDGTRLSIL.

This sequence joins TRBV9 and TRBJ2-7; 13 positions agree with TRBD2. Trimming at V came to 5 bases and at J to 4 bases, leaving 3 bases not matched to a gene. Germline CDR1 reads SGDLS; CDR2 reads YYNGEE. CDR3 length equals 14 residues. The CDR3 region has the DNA TGTGCCAGCAGTCGGACTAGCGGGAGTTACGAGCAGTACTTC. It specifies CASSRTSGSYEQYF.

In this sample, this clone turned up once. The rearrangement joins TRBV4-2 to TRBJ2-2; possibly TRBD2 for D (5 bases). V was cut by 0 bases and J by 4 bases, with 15 bases left in between. The V gene's germline CDR1 is LGHNA and CDR2 YNFKEQ. CDR3 length equals 17 residues. The CDR3 DNA is TGTGCCAGCAGCCAAGAGAGGACGCGGGCCCGCACCGGGGAGCTGTTTTTT. It is translated as CASSQERTRARTGELFF.

V is TRBV19 and J is TRBJ2-2; D ambiguous. The CDR3 spans 14 residues. Trimming took 3 bases from V and 3 from J, leaving 8 bases between them. The V gene's germline CDR1 is LNHDA and CDR2 SQIVND (reference sequence). The CDR3 DNA is TGTGCCAGTAGTATTGAGGATGACACCGGGGAGCTGTTTTTT. Translated, it gives CASSIEDDTGELFF. Drawing the rest from reference TRBV19 and TRBJ2-2, the complete variable domain is DGGITQSPKYLFRKEGQNVTLSCEQNLNHDAMYWYRQDPGQGLRLIYYSQIVNDFQKGDIAEGYSVSREKKESFPLTVTSAQKNPTAFYLCASSIEDDTGELFFGEGSRLTVL.

The CDR3 region is CASSTSGANVLTF. The CDR3 coding sequence is TGCGCCAGCAGCACCTCTGGGGCCAACGTCCTGACTTTC. The chain couples TRBV5-1 to TRBJ2-6; no clear D gene. The V gene's germline CDR1 is SGHRS and CDR2 YFSETQ. Trimming pared 4 bases from V and 0 bases from J, leaving 2 bases between. This CDR3 region has 13 residues. Full variable domain (rest looked up from reference TRBV5-1 and TRBJ2-6): KAGVTQTPRYLIKTRGQQVTLSCSPISGHRSVSWYQQTPGQGLQFLFEYFSETQRNKGNFPGRFSGRQFSNSRSEMNVSTLELGDSALYLCASSTSGANVLTFGAGSRLTVL.

V is TRBV30 and J is TRBJ1-4; tentative D call: TRBD1 (5 bases). This CDR3 contains 14 residues. Germline lookup yields CDR1 GTSNPN and CDR2 SVGIG (reference sequence). The V end lost 4 bases, the J end lost 3 bases, and 12 bases lay between the germline ends. Written as DNA, the CDR3 is TGTGCCTGGAACAGGTGGGGGTCTAATGAAAAACTGTTTTTT. It specifies CAWNRWGSNEKLFF.

J is TRBJ1-5 and V is TRBV19; possibly TRBD1 for D (6 bases). V gave up 5 bases and J gave up 4 bases, with 12 bases separating them. Germline lookup yields CDR1 LNHDA and CDR2 SQIVND (reference sequence). This CDR3 has 14 amino acids. CDR3: CASSLAGDNQPQHF. The CDR3 DNA reads TGTGCCAGTAGTCTGGCAGGGGATAATCAGCCCCAGCATTTT.

This clone was seen more than once but under ten times. The J gene is TRBJ2-5, the V gene TRBV28, with D perhaps matching TRBD1 (5 bases). This CDR3 is 14 amino acids long. Germline values: CDR1 MDHEN, CDR2 SYDVKM. V lost 3 bases and J lost 3, with 11 bases in between. The CDR3 DNA reads TGTGCCAGCAGTTTTGGGGCGTTGAAAGAGACCCAGTACTTC. Protein product: CASSFGALKETQYF. The variable domain in full, with the rest retrieved from reference TRBV28 and TRBJ2-5, is DVKVTQSSRYLVKRTGEKVFLECVQDMDHENMFWYRQDPGLGLRLIYFSYDVKMKEKGDIPEGYSVSREKKERFSLILESASTNQTSMYLCASSFGALKETQYFGPGTRLLVL.

In its sample, this clone was seen a few times. The chain carries TRBV5-1 and TRBJ1-4; perhaps TRBD1 as D (5 bases). The CDR3 has 14 amino acids. V lost 2 bases and J lost 7, with 12 bases in between. CDR1 and CDR2 from the germline V gene are SGHRS and YFSETQ. The CDR3 nucleotides read TGCGCCAGCAGCTTAGGACAAGGGAGTGAAAAACTGTTTTTT. It yields the protein CASSLGQGSEKLFF.

V gene TRBV18 combines with J gene TRBJ1-6; D not resolved. This CDR3 is 14 amino acids long. The germline V gene encodes CDR1 KGHSH and CDR2 LQKENI. V was clipped by 1 base and J by 8 bases, with 9 bases between them. The CDR3 sequence is CASSPRGGDSPLHF. The CDR3, as DNA: TGTGCCAGCTCACCACGCGGAGGAGATTCACCCCTCCACTTT.

This chain links TRBV9 with TRBJ2-2; D remains ambiguous. This CDR3 spans 13 amino acids. The germline V and J ends were trimmed by 0 bases and 5 bases, with 5 bases remaining between them. Germline V gene data show CDR1 as SGDLS and CDR2 as YYNGEE. CDR3 sequence (DNA): TGTGCCAGCAGCGTAGCGGTTACCGGGGAGCTGTTTTTT. Protein: CASSVAVTGELFF. Variable domain in full (rest from reference TRBV9 and TRBJ2-2): DSGVTQTPKHLITATGQRVTLRCSPRSGDLSVYWYQQSLDQGLQFLIQYYNGEERAKGNILERFSAQQFPDLHSELNLSSLELGDSALYFCASSVAVTGELFFGEGSRLTVL.

This rearrangement joins TRBV27 to TRBJ2-3, with D unresolved. V lost 1 base and J lost 1, with 9 bases in between. The germline V gene encodes CDR1 MNHEY and CDR2 SMNVEV (reference sequence). The CDR3 totals 15 residues. CDR3 amino acids: CASSLFPTGTDTQYF. The CDR3 bases are TGTGCCAGCAGTTTATTTCCGACGGGCACAGATACGCAGTATTTT.

V usage is TRBV9 and J usage is TRBJ2-7, with D possibly being TRBD1 or TRBD2 (5 bases each). The CDR3 contains 12 residues. Trimming pared 4 bases from V and 7 bases from J, leaving 12 bases between. CDR1 SGDLS and CDR2 YYNGEE come from the germline V gene. This chain's CDR3 is CASSLGTREQYF. In DNA, the CDR3 is TGTGCCAGCAGCTTAGGGACGCGGGAGCAGTACTTC.

The rearrangement links TRBV6-5 to TRBJ1-2, with TRBD1 matching 7 bases. Germline values: CDR1 MNHEY, CDR2 SVGAGI. The J segment lost 6 bases and the V segment lost 5 bases, leaving 6 bases of the junction unmatched. This CDR3 spans 13 amino acids. This CDR3 reads CASSRGQTNGYTF. CDR3 DNA sequence: TGTGCCAGCAGTCGGGGACAGACAAATGGCTACACCTTC.

The genes are TRBV27 and TRBJ2-2, with TRBD2 matching over 13 bases. The ends lost 3 bases at V and 8 bases at J; junction bases unmatched: 9. There are 17 residues in the CDR3. CDR1 MNHEY and CDR2 SMNVEV come from the germline V gene (reference sequence). The CDR3, as DNA: TGTGCCAGCAGTTTGTGGGGACTAGCGGGACGTGGGGGGGAGCTGTTTTTT. Its translation is CASSLWGLAGRGGELFF.

The genes are TRBV11-3 and TRBJ2-5, with TRBD2 matching 7 bases. The CDR3 consists of 15 residues. V was clipped by 10 bases and J by 3 bases; unmatched bases: 14. Germline values: CDR1 SGHNT, CDR2 YENEEA. The CDR3 loop is CAILRGVGGEETQYF. DNA for the CDR3: TGTGCCATCCTCCGGGGGGTAGGTGGTGAAGAGACCCAGTACTTC.

V and J are TRBV28 and TRBJ1-5; D is perhaps TRBD1 (5 bases). The CDR3 is 15 amino acids. Germline V gene lookup returns CDR1 MDHEN and CDR2 SYDVKM. The V end lost 3 bases, the J end lost 7 bases, and 16 bases lay between the germline ends. DNA of the CDR3: TGTGCCAGCAGTTTTACAGGTATTCTAAGACAGCCCCAGCATTTT. The encoded protein is CASSFTGILRQPQHF.

This clone was seen just once. J is TRBJ2-1 and V is TRBV13; D could derive from TRBD1 or TRBD2 (5 bases each). Deletions cut 6 bases from V and 1 base from J, with 13 bases between. Germline assignment: CDR1 PRHDT and CDR2 FYEKMQ (reference sequence). The CDR3 has 15 amino acids. In nucleotides, the CDR3 is TGTGCCAGCAGAGGGGCTGAGCGGTCCTACAATGAGCAGTTCTTC. Residues: CASRGAERSYNEQFF. Looking up the rest from reference TRBV13 and TRBJ2-1 gives the full variable domain: AAGVIQSPRHLIKEKRETATLKCYPIPRHDTVYWYQQGPGQDPQFLISFYEKMQSDKGSIPDRFSAQQFSDYHSELNMSSLELGDSALYFCASRGAERSYNEQFFGPGTRLTVL.